This is a list of T cell receptor beta chains from one sample in a study of blood T cell repertoires in COVID-19. The repertoire was sequenced with immunoSEQ multiplex PCR; TCRdb's copy has only in-frame clones and lacks some. The sample includes fewer than 300,000 clones, approximately 81% of them seen just once. The sequencing input was peripheral blood. These TCRs come from a woman aged 18-30 years with acute or convalescent COVID-19. Each CDR3 is given with its conserved first and last residue. The D gene is left open where the match is weak. Size values are once, few and many counts, or a class for expanded clones, and some rows have none.

TRBV4-3,.,.,TRBJ2-4,CASSQSQQGLGAKNIQYF,TGCGCCAGCAGCCAAAGTCAACAAGGTTTGGGCGCCAAAAACATTCAGTACTTC
TRBV4-2,.,.,TRBJ1-2,CASSQEWGGPGYTF,TGTGCCAGCAGCCAAGAATGGGGGGGGCCTGGCTACACCTTC
TRBV6-5,TRBD2,.,TRBJ2-5,CASSYRTSGLMETQYF,TGTGCCAGCAGTTACAGGACTAGCGGGTTGATGGAGACCCAGTACTTC
TRBV5-6,.,.,TRBJ2-7,CASSSHGTLGEQYF,TGTGCCAGCAGCTCACACGGGACTTTGGGAGAGCAGTACTTC
TRBV7-9,.,.,TRBJ1-1,CASSLEGIGTEAFF,TGTGCCAGCAGCTTAGAGGGGATAGGGACTGAAGCTTTCTTT
TRBV27,.,.,TRBJ2-3,CASSLFPSSTDTQYF,TGTGCCAGCAGTCTATTCCCTTCTAGCACAGATACGCAGTATTTT
TRBV9,.,once,TRBJ1-4,CASSVGAGLRTNEKLFF,TGTGCCAGCAGCGTAGGGGCAGGGCTGAGGACTAATGAAAAACTGTTTTTT
TRBV25-1,.,.,TRBJ1-2,CASSEVFSGRQGYTF,TGTGCCAGCAGTGAAGTATTCTCGGGTCGTCAAGGCTACACCTTC
TRBV2,.,.,TRBJ1-6,CASEGGWDFNSPLHF,TGTGCCAGCGAGGGGGGGTGGGACTTTAATTCACCCCTCCACTTT
TRBV18,.,.,TRBJ2-1,CASSPIRFNEQFF,TGTGCCAGCTCACCAATTCGGTTCAATGAGCAGTTCTTC
TRBV7-9,TRBD1,.,TRBJ2-7,CASSWDRGDEQYF,TGTGCCAGCAGCTGGGACAGGGGTGACGAGCAGTACTTC
TRBV19,TRBD2,.,TRBJ2-7,CASSMSSGIGVGIYEQYF,TGTGCCAGTAGTATGTCTAGCGGGATAGGAGTTGGAATTTACGAGCAGTACTTC
TRBV5-4,TRBD2,.,TRBJ2-2,CASGPGGLAGTGELFF,TGTGCCAGCGGCCCAGGAGGACTAGCGGGCACCGGGGAGCTGTTTTTT
TRBV19,.,.,TRBJ1-3,CASSISGSGNTIYF,TGTGCCAGTAGTATTTCGGGCTCTGGAAACACCATATATTTT
TRBV5-8,TRBD1,.,TRBJ2-7,CASSLQRGPYEQYF,TGTGCCAGCAGCCTGCAAAGGGGGCCCTACGAGCAGTACTTC
TRBV27,TRBD1,.,TRBJ2-7,CASGTGWEQYF,TGTGCCAGCGGGACAGGGTGGGAGCAGTACTTC
TRBV10-2,.,.,TRBJ2-1,CASSPAPKRNNEQFF,TGCGCCAGCAGTCCGGCCCCAAAGAGGAACAATGAGCAGTTCTTC
TRBV30,.,.,TRBJ2-2,CAWNERSTGELFF,TGTGCCTGGAATGAGAGAAGCACCGGGGAGCTGTTTTTT
TRBV6-5,.,once,TRBJ1-1,CASTRETMNTEAFF,TGTGCCAGCACCCGAGAGACAATGAACACTGAAGCTTTCTTT
TRBV12-3/TRBV12-4,.,once,TRBJ2-3,CASSLRDTQYF,TGTGCCAGCAGTTTACGAGATACGCAGTATTTT
TRBV7-2,.,.,TRBJ2-5,CASSWAGGTDLETQYF,TGTGCCAGCAGCTGGGCCGGCGGGACAGATCTAGAGACCCAGTACTTC
TRBV3-1/TRBV3-2,.,.,TRBJ2-3,CASSLRTAGWRDTQYF,TGTGCCAGCAGCCTACGTACGGCGGGCTGGCGGGATACGCAGTATTTT
TRBV14,.,.,TRBJ1-2,CASSQAQGIYGYTF,TGTGCCAGCAGCCAAGCCCAGGGGATCTATGGCTACACCTTC
TRBV7-9,TRBD1,.,TRBJ2-7,CASSLGGQAYEQYF,TGTGCCAGCAGCTTAGGGGGACAGGCCTACGAGCAGTACTTC
TRBV4-1,.,.,TRBJ1-2,CASSQDMARSNYGYTF,TGCGCCAGCAGCCAAGATATGGCCAGATCTAACTATGGCTACACCTTC
TRBV11-3,.,.,TRBJ2-7,CASSLEFRSEQYF,TGTGCCAGCAGCTTAGAGTTTAGGAGCGAGCAGTACTTC
TRBV14,.,.,TRBJ2-3,CASSQLAPPDTQYF,TGTGCCAGCAGCCAATTAGCCCCTCCAGATACGCAGTATTTT
TRBV13,TRBD1,once,TRBJ1-6,CASSFFRDSNSPLHF,TGTGCCAGCAGCTTCTTCCGGGACAGCAATTCACCCCTCCACTTT
TRBV5-4,.,.,TRBJ2-2,CASSFILGGRTGELFF,TGTGCCAGCAGCTTTATTCTGGGAGGACGGACCGGGGAGCTGTTTTTT
TRBV10-3,.,.,TRBJ1-2,CAISSGRQNYGYTF,TGTGCCATCTCGTCAGGGCGGCAAAACTATGGCTACACCTTC
TRBV10-3,.,.,TRBJ1-5,CATAGAGAGNQPQHF,TGTGCCACTGCCGGGGCAGGGGCAGGCAATCAGCCCCAGCATTTT
TRBV27,.,.,TRBJ1-2,CASSPMGAAANYGYTF,TGTGCCAGCAGTCCCATGGGGGCGGCGGCTAACTATGGCTACACCTTC
TRBV23-1,.,once,TRBJ1-2,CASSPCERTSGDYGYTF,TGCGCCAGCAGTCCTTGTGAGCGGACCTCCGGGGACTATGGCTACACCTTC
TRBV11-3,.,.,TRBJ1-1,CASSLGGGNTEAFF,TGTGCCAGCAGCTTAGGGGGAGGGAACACTGAAGCTTTCTTT
TRBV5-1,TRBD1,.,TRBJ2-5,CASSPETGGGETQYF,TGCGCCAGCAGCCCGGAGACAGGGGGCGGAGAGACCCAGTACTTC
TRBV20-1,.,.,TRBJ2-7,CSASSSSYEQYF,TGCAGTGCTAGTTCCAGCTCCTACGAGCAGTACTTC
TRBV29-1,.,.,TRBJ1-2,CSVDYNYGYTF,TGCAGCGTTGATTATAACTATGGCTACACCTTC
TRBV28,.,.,TRBJ1-1,CASSLQGVEAFF,TGTGCCAGCAGTTTGCAGGGCGTTGAAGCTTTCTTT
TRBV29-1,TRBD1,.,TRBJ2-7,CSVADRGYEQYF,TGCAGCGTTGCCGACAGGGGGTACGAGCAGTACTTC
TRBV13,TRBD1,.,TRBJ2-2,CASSTESGTGGPNTGELFF,TGTGCCAGCAGCACAGAATCCGGGACAGGGGGTCCGAACACCGGGGAGCTGTTTTTT
TRBV27,.,once,TRBJ2-1,CASSLRADSYNEQFF,TGTGCCAGCAGTTTAAGAGCGGACTCCTACAATGAGCAGTTCTTC
TRBV6-5,TRBD2,.,TRBJ2-7,CASSYGLAGIYEQYF,TGTGCCAGCAGTTACGGACTAGCGGGAATTTACGAGCAGTACTTC
TRBV7-3,.,.,TRBJ2-1,CASSPWWEAPYNEQFF,TGTGCCAGCAGCCCCTGGTGGGAGGCCCCCTACAATGAGCAGTTCTTC
TRBV27,.,.,TRBJ2-5,CASSLWPPQTQETQYF,TGTGCCAGCAGTTTATGGCCTCCCCAGACTCAAGAGACCCAGTACTTC
TRBV10-3,.,.,TRBJ1-1,CAISDGQLNTEAFF,TGTGCCATCAGTGATGGACAGCTGAACACTGAAGCTTTCTTT
TRBV7-2,TRBD1,.,TRBJ2-3,CASTLGGGREDTQYF,TGTGCCAGCACCCTAGGGGGCGGACGGGAAGATACGCAGTATTTT
TRBV15,.,.,TRBJ1-1,CATSFGKNTEAFF,TGTGCCACCAGCTTCGGGAAGAACACTGAAGCTTTCTTT
TRBV11-2,TRBD1,.,TRBJ1-1,CASSLVPLTGVNTEAFF,TGTGCCAGCAGCTTAGTTCCCCTGACAGGGGTGAACACTGAAGCTTTCTTT
TRBV4-1,TRBD1,large,TRBJ1-2,CASSQDEIAQGAFGYTF,TGCGCCAGCAGCCAAGATGAGATCGCCCAGGGGGCGTTTGGCTACACCTTC
TRBV7-3,TRBD1,.,TRBJ2-7,CASSLSGTGGYEQYF,TGTGCCAGCAGCTTATCCGGGACAGGGGGCTACGAGCAGTACTTC
TRBV2,TRBD1,few,TRBJ1-2,CASRWTGGDGYTF,TGTGCCAGCAGGTGGACAGGGGGGGATGGCTACACCTTC
TRBV30,TRBD1,.,TRBJ2-7,CAWSFRDRDYEQYF,TGTGCCTGGAGTTTCCGGGACAGGGACTACGAGCAGTACTTC
TRBV7-2,TRBD1,.,TRBJ2-7,CASRNGQGGEQYF,TGTGCCAGCAGAAATGGACAGGGAGGCGAGCAGTACTTC
TRBV5-1,TRBD1,once,TRBJ2-1,CASSPTTGRYNEQFF,TGCGCCAGCAGTCCCACGACAGGGCGGTACAATGAGCAGTTCTTC